The 31 T cell receptor beta chains below all came from one sample that was sequenced in a study of blood T cell repertoires in COVID-19. Data came from immunoSEQ multiplex PCR; TCRdb stores just in-frame clones and leaves some out. The sample has more than 250,000 clones, roughly 85% seen once. The specimen was peripheral blood. The source of these receptors is a man between 50 and 59 years old with active or convalescent COVID-19.

This clone has just one count. This chain uses TRBV5-5 with TRBJ2-5; weak D call: TRBD2 (5 bases). V was pared by 2 bases and J by 0 bases, with 11 bases between. Germline V gene sequence: CDR1 SGHKS, CDR2 YYEKEE (reference sequence). This CDR3 is 15 amino acids long. The CDR3 sequence: CASSFSVRDQETQYF. Written as DNA, the CDR3 is TGTGCCAGCAGCTTCAGCGTGAGGGACCAAGAGACCCAGTACTTC.

V gene TRBV29-1 combines with J gene TRBJ1-2; no clear D gene. The germline V and J ends were trimmed by 6 bases and 5 bases, with 7 bases remaining between them. Germline CDR1 is SQVTM and CDR2 is ANQGSEA. The CDR3 totals 10 residues. CDR3 region: CSVEEYGYTF. The DNA of the CDR3 is TGCAGCGTAGAGGAGTATGGCTACACCTTC.

The chain joins TRBV7-8 to TRBJ2-1; D is possibly TRBD2 (5 bases). Trimming removed 5 bases from V and 7 bases from J, with 24 bases in between. CDR1 and CDR2 from the germline V gene are SGHVS and FQNEAQ. The CDR3 is 17 amino acids. CDR3 amino acids: CASSPPLRVNPRNEQFF. CDR3 in DNA: TGTGCCAGCAGCCCCCCTTTGCGGGTTAACCCGAGGAATGAGCAGTTCTTC.

This sequence joins TRBV11-2 and TRBJ2-7; D may be TRBD2 (7 bases). Germline lookup yields CDR1 SGHAT and CDR2 FQNNGV. Trimming removed 2 bases at V and 7 bases at J, with 24 bases between. The CDR3 is 17 amino acids. CDR3 coding DNA: TGTGCCAGCAGCTTAAAAGGGGGGGCCGGGACTCCCGTTGAGCAGTACTTC. Protein product: CASSLKGGAGTPVEQYF.

This clone was counted a single time. The chain joins TRBV7-2 to TRBJ2-7; TRBD2 agrees at 11 bases. The V segment lost 1 base and the J segment 7 bases; nucleotides outside the gene matches: 6. Per germline, CDR1 SGHTA and CDR2 FQGNSA. The CDR3 spans 15 residues. CDR3 bases: TGTGCCAGCAGCTTAGAACTAGCGGGAGCGGGGGAGCAGTACTTC. It yields the protein CASSLELAGAGEQYF.

This clone was recorded only once. This chain links TRBV28 with TRBJ2-5; D is unclear. CDR3 length: 18 residues. Trimming left V 2 bases short and J 0 bases short, with 19 bases between. CDR1 and CDR2 from the germline V gene are MDHEN and SYDVKM. CDR3 coding DNA: TGTGCCAGCAGTTTAGGTCACGCACTCAAAAGAAACCAAGAGACCCAGTACTTC. It specifies CASSLGHALKRNQETQYF.

The CDR3: CASSLGGHDNSPLHF. The CDR3 DNA follows: TGTGCCAGCAGCTTAGGAGGTCACGATAATTCACCCCTCCACTTT. The chain links TRBV11-1 to TRBJ1-6; the D is unclear. The V end was cut by 1 base, the J end by 5 bases, with 9 bases between. Per the germline V gene, CDR1 is SGHAT and CDR2 is FQDESV (reference sequence). The CDR3 covers 15 residues.

This clone showed up just a few times. The chain joins TRBV28 to TRBJ2-2; possibly TRBD2 for D (6 bases). The length of the CDR3 is 16 residues. V lost 3 bases and J lost 5, with 16 bases in between. Germline V gene sequence: CDR1 MDHEN, CDR2 SYDVKM. CDR3 residues: CASSLTVGTPTGELFF. The CDR3 DNA is TGTGCCAGCAGTTTGACGGTTGGGACTCCGACCGGGGAGCTGTTTTTT.

The V call is TRBV27, the J call TRBJ2-7; TRBD2 matches 8 bases. CDR3 length: 16 residues. In germline, CDR1 is MNHEY, CDR2 SMNVEV (reference sequence). V dropped 5 bases and J dropped 5; count of bases not matched to a gene: 14. CDR3 coding DNA: TGTGCCAGCAGTACCAGAGCGGGAGACGGTTCCCACGAGCAGTACTTC. Translated: CASSTRAGDGSHEQYF.

This clone turned up a few times. The CDR3 DNA reads TGCGCCAGCAGCATCACCGGGACTGCCTACGAGCAGTACTTC. This translates into CASSITGTAYEQYF. V is TRBV4-1 and J is TRBJ2-7; D is possibly TRBD2 (6 bases). Germline V gives CDR1 MGHRA, CDR2 YSYEKL. The CDR3 covers 14 residues. V lost 5 bases to trimming and J lost 2 bases, with 13 bases between them.

This chain links TRBV2 with TRBJ1-5; 9 bases align to TRBD1. The CDR3 totals 15 residues. Looked up from germline, CDR1 is SNHLY and CDR2 is FYNNEI. J was trimmed by 1 base and V by 6 bases; bases with no gene match: 4. CDR3 residues: CASRDGQGSNQPQHF. CDR3 in DNA: TGTGCCAGCAGAGATGGACAGGGGAGCAATCAGCCCCAGCATTTT.

The rearrangement joins TRBV11-2 to TRBJ1-1, with 7 bases identical to TRBD1. This CDR3 is built from 15 residues. With V trimmed by 0 bases and J by 4 bases, 5 bases remained unmatched. In germline, CDR1 is SGHAT, CDR2 FQNNGV. The CDR3 here is CASSLDDAGGTEAFF. The DNA for the CDR3 is TGTGCCAGCAGCTTAGATGATGCAGGGGGCACTGAAGCTTTCTTT.

The chain carries TRBV5-5 and TRBJ2-2; perhaps TRBD2 as D (7 bases). Germline V gene sequence: CDR1 SGHKS, CDR2 YYEKEE (reference sequence). Between the trimmed V and J ends, which lost 1 base and 3 bases, there was a span of 13 bases. The CDR3 runs to 16 residues. Here the CDR3 DNA reads TGTGCCAGCAGCTTGTGGGGGGGCCGGGACACCGGGGAGCTGTTTTTT. It codes for CASSLWGGRDTGELFF.

The chain joins TRBV4-1 to TRBJ2-7, with 7 bases that match TRBD1. In germline, CDR1 is MGHRA, CDR2 YSYEKL. Trimming at V came to 4 bases and at J to 0 bases, leaving 6 bases not matched to a gene. CDR3 length equals 15 residues. CDR3 in DNA: TGCGCCAGCAGCCTGCAGGGACAGAGCTCCTACGAGCAGTACTTC. This sequence encodes CASSLQGQSSYEQYF.

The rearrangement links TRBV6-5 to TRBJ1-5; D is ambiguous. This CDR3 is 14 amino acids long. The germline CDR1 and CDR2 sequences are MNHEY and SVGAGI. The V end was cut by 7 bases, the J end by 3 bases, with 13 bases between. In nucleotides, the CDR3 is TGTGCCAGCACGGCGGGCAGCTCCAATCAGCCCCAGCATTTT. Amino acids: CASTAGSSNQPQHF.

J is TRBJ1-2 and V is TRBV6-5; 11 bases line up with TRBD1. Germline trimming cut 2 bases from V and 5 bases from J; bases unmatched to any gene: 7. CDR3 length: 16 amino acids. CDR1 and CDR2 from the germline V gene are MNHEY and SVGAGI. The CDR3 nucleotides read TGTGCCAGCAGTTACGTCCGGACAGGGGGCGGTTATGGCTACACCTTC. Encoded protein: CASSYVRTGGGYGYTF.

V usage is TRBV10-3 and J usage is TRBJ2-7, with D unclear. V lost 3 bases and J lost 2, with 5 bases in between. CDR3 length: 12 amino acids. CDR1 is ENHRY and CDR2 is SYGVKD in the germline V gene. Here the CDR3 DNA reads TGTGCCATCAGTGACAGTACCTACGAGCAGTACTTC. It encodes CAISDSTYEQYF.

This clone was detected once. The chain has TRBV9 and TRBJ1-2; D ambiguous. From germline, CDR1 is SGDLS and CDR2 YYNGEE. V dropped 0 bases and J dropped 4 bases, with 13 bases sitting between them. The CDR3 runs 15 residues. The CDR3 sequence is CASSVGTEVTYGYTF. For the CDR3, the DNA is TGTGCCAGCAGCGTAGGTACGGAGGTGACCTATGGCTACACCTTC.

Here the CDR3 reads CASSYTGGNTEAFF. Here the CDR3 DNA reads TGTGCCAGCAGTTATACAGGCGGGAACACTGAAGCTTTCTTT. The chain has TRBV6-5 and TRBJ1-1, with D possibly being TRBD1 (5 bases). This CDR3 comprises 14 residues. V lost 3 bases and J 1 base, leaving 9 bases between the germline ends. Germline CDR1 and CDR2: MNHEY and SVGAGI.

The V call is TRBV2, the J call TRBJ1-5; weak D call: TRBD1 (5 bases). The CDR3 extends over 15 amino acids. V shed 1 base and J shed 3 bases, with 10 bases lying between them. Germline values: CDR1 SNHLY, CDR2 FYNNEI. Here the CDR3 DNA reads TGTGCCAGCAGTGAAGGGCTAGGGGACAATCAGCCCCAGCATTTT. Its translation is CASSEGLGDNQPQHF.

This clone has more than one count but fewer than ten. The chain uses TRBV14 and TRBJ2-1, with 7 bases aligning to TRBD2. V lost 0 bases and J lost 9; bases outside the gene matches: 8. The CDR3 is made up of 15 amino acids. Germline loops: CDR1 SGHDN, CDR2 FVKESK. CDR3 amino acids: CASSQELGLFTEQFF. CDR3 sequence (DNA): TGTGCCAGCAGCCAAGAACTGGGACTATTTACTGAGCAGTTCTTC.

The chain is built from TRBV7-9 and TRBJ2-2, with 12 positions matching TRBD1. CDR1 and CDR2 from the germline V gene are SEHNR and FQNEAQ (reference sequence). Unmatched junction bases numbered 11, after V lost 7 bases and J lost 2 bases. CDR3 length: 18 amino acids. As DNA, the CDR3 is TGTGCCAGCAAATTCACCGTGGGGACAGGGGGCAACACCGGGGAGCTGTTTTTT. Translated, it gives CASKFTVGTGGNTGELFF.

This clone was seen only a few times. The rearrangement joins TRBV5-6 to TRBJ1-6; 7 nucleotides line up with TRBD1. The CDR3 sequence is 17 residues long. With 3 bases clipped from V and 11 bases from J, the junction kept 17 bases outside the gene matches. The germline CDR1 and CDR2 sequences are SGHDT and YYEEEE. CDR3 region: CASSSTGRGLFSAPLHF. The CDR3 DNA follows: TGTGCCAGCAGCTCCACGGGAAGGGGGCTGTTTTCGGCACCCCTCCACTTT.

The genes are TRBV5-1 and TRBJ2-7, with 9 positions matching TRBD2. Germline-derived CDR1 and CDR2 are SGHRS and YFSETQ. This CDR3 is 15 amino acids long. Trimming cost V 0 bases and J 2 bases; bases outside gene matches: 3. The CDR3 region has the DNA TGCGCCAGCAGCTTGGCCGCGGGAGGGCCCTACGAGCAGTACTTC. Its translation: CASSLAAGGPYEQYF.

The CDR3 is CASSLSGRGREQYF. Written as DNA, the CDR3 is TGCGCCAGCAGTCTTTCGGGCCGGGGAAGGGAGCAGTACTTC. This chain connects TRBV5-1 to TRBJ2-7, with D tentatively TRBD2 (5 bases). Trimming removed 5 bases from V and 7 bases from J, with 19 bases in between. The CDR3 is made up of 14 amino acids. Germline lookup yields CDR1 SGHRS and CDR2 YFSETQ. The full variable domain, with the rest looked up from reference TRBV5-1 and TRBJ2-7, is KAGVTQTPRYLIKTRGQQVTLSCSPISGHRSVSWYQQTPGQGLQFLFEYFSETQRNKGNFPGRFSGRQFSNSRSEMNVSTLELGDSALYLCASSLSGRGREQYFGPGTRLTVT.

V is TRBV2 and J is TRBJ2-4, with 11 bases that match TRBD1. The CDR3 runs 17 residues. Germline V lookup: CDR1 SNHLY, CDR2 FYNNEI. The J segment lost 0 bases and the V segment lost 10 bases, leaving 11 bases of the junction unmatched. CDR3 coding DNA: TGTGCCACCTCAACCGGGACAGGGGGTCCAGCCAAAAACATTCAGTACTTC. Protein: CATSTGTGGPAKNIQYF.

The J gene is TRBJ1-1, the V gene TRBV2, with D possibly matching TRBD1 (6 bases). The CDR3 sequence is 13 residues long. CDR1 is SNHLY and CDR2 is FYNNEI in the germline V gene. V lost 3 bases to trimming and J lost 1 base, with 6 bases between them. The DNA for the CDR3 is TGTGCCAGCAGTGACAGGGGGAACACTGAAGCTTTCTTT. Translating it yields CASSDRGNTEAFF.

The V call is TRBV5-4, the J call TRBJ2-3; 8 bases align to TRBD1. J was trimmed by 5 bases and V by 4 bases; bases with no gene match: 3. The CDR3 contains 13 residues. Germline V gene data show CDR1 as SGHNT and CDR2 as YYREEE (reference sequence). This CDR3 reads CASSGDRRDTQYF. CDR3 DNA: TGTGCCAGCAGCGGGGACAGGAGAGATACGCAGTATTTT. Based on the CDR3 plus reference TRBV5-4 and TRBJ2-3, the full variable domain is ETGVTQSPTHLIKTRGQQVTLRCSSQSGHNTVSWYQQALGQGPQFIFQYYREEENGRGNFPPRFSGLQFPNYSSELNVNALELDDSALYLCASSGDRRDTQYFGPGTRLTVL.

CDR3 sequence: CASSIGSGNNQPQHF. CDR3 sequence (DNA): TGTGCCAGTAGTATAGGGTCAGGGAACAATCAGCCCCAGCATTTT. V is TRBV19 and J is TRBJ1-5; the D gene is possibly TRBD1 (5 bases). Germline CDR1 reads LNHDA; CDR2 reads SQIVND (reference sequence). The V end was cut by 1 base, the J end by 3 bases, with 10 bases between. The CDR3 contains 15 residues.

CDR3 loop: CASSESRGQETQYF. The CDR3 bases are TGTGCCAGCAGTGAAAGCAGGGGACAAGAGACCCAGTACTTC. This chain links TRBV6-1 with TRBJ2-5, with D perhaps matching TRBD1 (6 bases). Germline loops: CDR1 MNHNS, CDR2 SASEGT. The V gene lost 2 bases and the J gene lost 2 bases, with 9 bases spanning the gap. The CDR3 covers 14 residues.

The rearrangement joins TRBV6-5 to TRBJ2-1, with 8 bases that match TRBD2. The junction had 9 bases not matched to a gene; V was cut back by 5 bases and J by 9 bases. CDR3 length: 14 amino acids. The V gene's germline CDR1 is MNHEY and CDR2 SVGAGI. CDR3 amino acids: CASSPTDAGGEQFF. The CDR3 nucleotides are TGTGCCAGCAGTCCAACGGACGCGGGGGGTGAGCAGTTCTTC.